This is a list of T cell receptor beta chains from one sample in a study of tumor-infiltrating lymphocytes in localized non-small cell lung cancer. Produced via immunoSEQ multiplex PCR; TCRdb's table is partial and in-frame only. The sample shows around 9,600 clones, around four fifths of them seen only once. The sample taken for sequencing was lung tumor tissue. Receptors were obtained from a human donor with non-small cell lung cancer. CDR3s include the opening cysteine and the closing phenylalanine or tryptophan. The D gene is left open where the match is weak. Only some rows state a clone size, as once, few, many or a class for expanded clones.

d_call,clone_size,v_call,cdr3_length,j_call,cdr3_nt,cdr3_aa
NA,NA,TRBV5-5,15,TRBJ1-2,TGTGCCAGCAGCTTGCGGTACAGTACTAACTATGGCTACACCTTC,CASSLRYSTNYGYTF
NA,NA,TRBV5-6,14,TRBJ1-3,TGTGCCAGCACCCTGACAGGTCCAGGAAACACCATATATTTT,CASTLTGPGNTIYF
NA,NA,TRBV18,17,TRBJ2-4,TGTGCCAGCTCACCACCCACAGACGTAGGGTCCAAAAACATTCAGTACTTC,CASSPPTDVGSKNIQYF
NA,NA,TRBV5-1,17,TRBJ1-1,TGCGCCAGCAGCAGGTTGGGGGGGGGTGGCGGGAACACTGAAGCTTTCTTT,CASSRLGGGGGNTEAFF
TRBD2,NA,TRBV7-3,14,TRBJ2-3,TGTGCCAGCAGCCGGGGAGGGGTCCTAGCGGAGCAGTATTTT,CASSRGGVLAEQYF
TRBD1,NA,TRBV5-1,14,TRBJ2-5,TGCGCCAGCAGCTTTCAGGGGGACCAAGAGACCCAGTACTTC,CASSFQGDQETQYF
NA,NA,TRBV6-5,14,TRBJ2-2,TGTGCCAGCAAACCCAGAAGAAACACCGGGGAGCTGTTTTTT,CASKPRRNTGELFF
NA,once,TRBV30,13,TRBJ1-6,TGTGCCTGGGCGACAGCAAATAATTCACCCCTCCACTTT,CAWATANNSPLHF
TRBD1,NA,TRBV4-3,15,TRBJ2-7,TGCGCCAGCAGCCGACAAGGACAGGGACCCTACGAGCAGTACTTC,CASSRQGQGPYEQYF
NA,NA,TRBV15,14,TRBJ2-3,TGTGCCACCAGCAGGTTGGGGTTCACAGATACGCAGTATTTT,CATSRLGFTDTQYF
TRBD1,NA,TRBV7-9,13,TRBJ2-7,TGTGCCAGCAGCTTCGGACAGGCCAGGGAGCAGTACTTC,CASSFGQAREQYF
NA,few,TRBV18,16,TRBJ2-2,TGTGCCAGCTCACCGTTGACAGGGAGGACTCCCGGGGAGCTGTTTTTT,CASSPLTGRTPGELFF
NA,NA,TRBV6-5,14,TRBJ2-7,TGTGCCAGCAGTACAAACAGGGGAGGGGACGAGCAGTACTTC,CASSTNRGGDEQYF
TRBD1,NA,TRBV6-5,14,TRBJ1-2,TGTGCCAGCAGTCGACAGGGGACTAACTATGGCTACACCTTC,CASSRQGTNYGYTF
NA,NA,TRBV27,13,TRBJ1-2,TGTGCCAGCAGTCCCCTCTCCCACAGTAGCTACACCTTC,CASSPLSHSSYTF
TRBD1,NA,TRBV19,14,TRBJ1-5,TGTGCCAGTAGTCGACAGGGGAGCAATCAGCCCCAGCATTTT,CASSRQGSNQPQHF
NA,NA,TRBV5-1,15,TRBJ2-3,TGCGCCAGCAGCTTGGGTGGGACCCTCACAGATACGCAGTATTTT,CASSLGGTLTDTQYF
NA,NA,TRBV18,17,TRBJ1-1,TGTGCCAGCTCACCATTGTGGTACAGCGTCATGAACACTGAAGCTTTCTTT,CASSPLWYSVMNTEAFF
NA,NA,TRBV27,12,TRBJ2-3,TGTGCCAGCAGTTTAGGGGGCAGTACGCAGTATTTT,CASSLGGSTQYF
NA,NA,TRBV9,13,TRBJ2-1,TGTGCCAGCAGCGTAGGGGGGGCTTCGGGGCAGTTCTTC,CASSVGGASGQFF
NA,NA,TRBV5-6,14,TRBJ2-2,TGTGCCAGCAGGCCCCGGGAGAACACCGGGGAGCTGTTTTTT,CASRPRENTGELFF
NA,NA,TRBV30,13,TRBJ1-1,TGTGCCGGGCCTCACGGGGGGGGCACTGAAGCTTTCTTT,CAGPHGGGTEAFF
TRBD2,NA,TRBV2,15,TRBJ2-1,TGTGCCAGCAGTGATGCGAGCGGGAGTTCGAATGAGCAGTTCTTC,CASSDASGSSNEQFF
TRBD1,NA,TRBV7-9,15,TRBJ2-7,TGTGCCAGCAGCCGCGGGACAGGGGAAGGGGGGGAGCAGTACTTC,CASSRGTGEGGEQYF
TRBD2,NA,TRBV7-2,15,TRBJ2-5,TGTGCCAGCAGCTTAGGCAGCGGGAGACAAGAGACCCAGTACTTC,CASSLGSGRQETQYF
TRBD1,NA,TRBV5-5,15,TRBJ1-6,TGTGCCAGCAGCTTGGAACGGGACAGGAATTCACCCCTCCACTTT,CASSLERDRNSPLHF
NA,NA,TRBV29-1,13,TRBJ1-2,TGCAGCGTTGAAGCTAACTCCCCTTATGGCTACACCTTC,CSVEANSPYGYTF
NA,few,TRBV28,12,TRBJ1-2,TGTGCCAGCAGTTCGATAGAGCGTGGCTACACCTTC,CASSSIERGYTF
NA,NA,TRBV7-9,15,TRBJ1-1,TGTGCCAGCAGCTTAGCGGGCAGGTTGAACACTGAAGCTTTCTTT,CASSLAGRLNTEAFF
NA,NA,TRBV19,15,TRBJ1-1,TGTGCCAGTAGTATATTTTGGGGGGCTGGCACTGAAGCTTTCTTT,CASSIFWGAGTEAFF
NA,NA,TRBV18,13,TRBJ1-4,TGTGCCAGCTCACCACGGAGAGATGAAAAACTGTTTTTT,CASSPRRDEKLFF
TRBD2,NA,TRBV2,13,TRBJ2-7,TGTGCCAGCCGACTAGCTAGCGCCTACGAGCAGTACTTC,CASRLASAYEQYF
TRBD1,NA,TRBV5-6,17,TRBJ2-5,TGTGCCAGCAGCTACGAAGGGGGACAGGGGGCTCGGGAGACCCAGTACTTC,CASSYEGGQGARETQYF
NA,NA,TRBV19,14,TRBJ2-7,TGTGCCAGTAGTATAGCCTACAGGGACCACGAGCAGTACTTC,CASSIAYRDHEQYF
NA,NA,TRBV7-9,15,TRBJ2-5,TGTGCCAGTAGCTTATCGGTTCAATCTCAAGAGACCCAGTACTTC,CASSLSVQSQETQYF
TRBD1,few,TRBV5-4,15,TRBJ2-7,TGTGCCAGCAGCCCCCGGACAGGGGTAGCCTACGAGCAGTACTTC,CASSPRTGVAYEQYF
NA,NA,TRBV14,15,TRBJ2-7,TGTGCCAGCAGCCTCCCCGGGACTGGGAACTACGAGCAGTACTTC,CASSLPGTGNYEQYF
TRBD2,NA,TRBV30,13,TRBJ2-2,TGTGCCTGGACTAGCGGGAGGTTCGTGGAGCTGTTTTTT,CAWTSGRFVELFF
NA,few,TRBV4-3,14,TRBJ2-7,TGCGCCAGCAGCCAAGGGGACACTGCCTACGAGCAGTACTTC,CASSQGDTAYEQYF
NA,NA,TRBV28,13,TRBJ1-6,TGTGCCAGCAGTTATGGAGGGAATTCACCCCTCCACTTT,CASSYGGNSPLHF
NA,NA,TRBV4-1,16,TRBJ2-7,TGCGCCAGCAGCCAAGTTCTCACACAGGTGGGCGACGAGCAGTACTTC,CASSQVLTQVGDEQYF
TRBD1,NA,TRBV19,16,TRBJ1-5,TGTGCCAGTAGTATAATCGAGGGGGCGAGCAATCAGCCCCAGCATTTT,CASSIIEGASNQPQHF
TRBD1,few,TRBV28,14,TRBJ1-5,TGTGCCAGCAGCTTGGGACAGCGTCGGCAGCCCCAGCATTTT,CASSLGQRRQPQHF
NA,once,TRBV5-1,15,TRBJ1-4,TGCGCCAGCAGCTTGGGACAGCGGATTAATGAAAAACTGTTTTTT,CASSLGQRINEKLFF
TRBD2,few,TRBV28,14,TRBJ2-7,TGTGCCAGCAGACCGGGGGGTAGCGGGAGGGAGCAGTACTTC,CASRPGGSGREQYF
NA,NA,TRBV15,13,TRBJ2-2,TGTGCCACCAGCAGTTTGAACACCGGGGAGCTGTTTTTT,CATSSLNTGELFF
NA,few,TRBV5-4,15,TRBJ2-7,TGTGCCAGCAGCTCTAGACTCCCGGGACAATACGAGCAGTACTTC,CASSSRLPGQYEQYF
NA,NA,TRBV5-8,12,TRBJ1-2,TGTGCCGGGAGAGGGTTCGGACGGGGCTACACCTTC,CAGRGFGRGYTF